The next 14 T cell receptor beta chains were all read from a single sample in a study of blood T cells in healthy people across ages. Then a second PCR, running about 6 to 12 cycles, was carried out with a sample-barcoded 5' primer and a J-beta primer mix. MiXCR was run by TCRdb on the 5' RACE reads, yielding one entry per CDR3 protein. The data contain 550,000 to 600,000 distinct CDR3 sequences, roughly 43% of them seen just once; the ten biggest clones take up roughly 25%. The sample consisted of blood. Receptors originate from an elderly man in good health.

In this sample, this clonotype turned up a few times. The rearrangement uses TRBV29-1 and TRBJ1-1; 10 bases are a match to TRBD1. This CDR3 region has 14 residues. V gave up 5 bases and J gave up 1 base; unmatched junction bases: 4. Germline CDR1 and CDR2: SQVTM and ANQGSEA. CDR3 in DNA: TGCAGCGTTCGGGACAGGGGCACGAACACTGAAGCTTTCTTT. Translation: CSVRDRGTNTEAFF.

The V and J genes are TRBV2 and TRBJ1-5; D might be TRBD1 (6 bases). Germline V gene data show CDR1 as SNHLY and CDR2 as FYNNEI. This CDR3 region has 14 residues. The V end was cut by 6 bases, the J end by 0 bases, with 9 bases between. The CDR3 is CASRRDISNQPQHF. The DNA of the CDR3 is TGTGCCAGCAGGCGGGACATTAGCAATCAGCCCCAGCATTTT. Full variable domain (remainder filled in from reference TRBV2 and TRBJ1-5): EPEVTQTPSHQVTQMGQEVILRCVPISNHLYFYWYRQILGQKVEFLVSFYNNEISEKSEIFDDQFSVERPDGSNFTLKIRSTKLEDSAMYFCASRRDISNQPQHFGDGTRLSIL.

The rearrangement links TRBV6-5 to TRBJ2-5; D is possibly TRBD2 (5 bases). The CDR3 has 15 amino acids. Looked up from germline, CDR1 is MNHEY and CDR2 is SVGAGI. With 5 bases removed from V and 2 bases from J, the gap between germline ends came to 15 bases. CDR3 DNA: TGTGCCAGCAGTCAACTGGTCGGGGAACAAGAGACCCAGTACTTC. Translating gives CASSQLVGEQETQYF.

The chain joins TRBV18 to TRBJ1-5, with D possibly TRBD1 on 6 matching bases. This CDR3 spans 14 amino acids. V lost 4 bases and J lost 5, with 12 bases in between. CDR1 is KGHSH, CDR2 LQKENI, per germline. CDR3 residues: CASSLQGSYQPQHF. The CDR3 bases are TGTGCCAGCTCACTACAGGGTTCGTATCAGCCCCAGCATTTT.

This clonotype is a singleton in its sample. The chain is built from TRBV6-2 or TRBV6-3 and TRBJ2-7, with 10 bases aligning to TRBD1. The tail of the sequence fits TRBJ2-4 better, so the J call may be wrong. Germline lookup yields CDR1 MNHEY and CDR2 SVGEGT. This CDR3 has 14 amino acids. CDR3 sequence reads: CASSAPGTGDIQYF. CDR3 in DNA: TGTGCCAGCAGTGCCCCCGGGACAGGGGACATTCAGTACTTC.

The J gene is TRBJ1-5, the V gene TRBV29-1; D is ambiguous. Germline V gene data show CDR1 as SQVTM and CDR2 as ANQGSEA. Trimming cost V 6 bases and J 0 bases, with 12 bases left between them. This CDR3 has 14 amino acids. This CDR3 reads CSVSYGISNQPQHF. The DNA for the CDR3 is TGCAGCGTCTCCTATGGAATTAGCAATCAGCCCCAGCATTTT.

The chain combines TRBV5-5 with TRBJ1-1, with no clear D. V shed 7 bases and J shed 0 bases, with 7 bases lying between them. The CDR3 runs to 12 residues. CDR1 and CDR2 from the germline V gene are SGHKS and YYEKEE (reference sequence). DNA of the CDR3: TGTGCCAGCGGTAAGGTGAACACTGAAGCTTTCTTT. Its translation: CASGKVNTEAFF.

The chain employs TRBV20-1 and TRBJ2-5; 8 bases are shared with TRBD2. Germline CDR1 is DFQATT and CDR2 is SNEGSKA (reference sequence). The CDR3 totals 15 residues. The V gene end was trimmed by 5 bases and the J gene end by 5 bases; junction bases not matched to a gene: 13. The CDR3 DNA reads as TGCAGTGCTTTCCCTGCAGCGGGAGATTGGGAGACCCAGTACTTC. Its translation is CSAFPAAGDWETQYF.

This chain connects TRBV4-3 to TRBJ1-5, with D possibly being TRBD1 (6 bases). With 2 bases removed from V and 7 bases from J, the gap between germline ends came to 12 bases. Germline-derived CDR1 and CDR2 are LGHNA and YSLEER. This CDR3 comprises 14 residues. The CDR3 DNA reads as TGCGCCAGCAGCCAACAGGCAGGGGACCAGCCCCAGCATTTT. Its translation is CASSQQAGDQPQHF.

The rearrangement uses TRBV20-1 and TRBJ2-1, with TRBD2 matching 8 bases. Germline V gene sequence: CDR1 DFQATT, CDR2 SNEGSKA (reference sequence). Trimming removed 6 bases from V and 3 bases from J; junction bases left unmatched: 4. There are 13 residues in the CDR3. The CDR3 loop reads CSAPGTSYNEQFF. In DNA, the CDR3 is TGCAGTGCACCCGGGACTAGCTACAATGAGCAGTTCTTC.

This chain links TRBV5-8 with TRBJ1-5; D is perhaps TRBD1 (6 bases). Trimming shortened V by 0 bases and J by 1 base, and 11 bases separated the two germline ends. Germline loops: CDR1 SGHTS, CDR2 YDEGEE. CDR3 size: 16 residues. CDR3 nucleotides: TGTGCCAGCAGCTTGGTGGGGGCGGGGAGCAATCAGCCCCAGCATTTT. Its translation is CASSLVGAGSNQPQHF.

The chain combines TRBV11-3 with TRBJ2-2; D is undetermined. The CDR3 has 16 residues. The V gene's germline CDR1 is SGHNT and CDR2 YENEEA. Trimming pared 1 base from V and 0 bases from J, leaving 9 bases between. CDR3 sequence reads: CASSLAAYPNTGELFF. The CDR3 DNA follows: TGTGCCAGCAGCTTAGCGGCGTACCCGAACACCGGGGAGCTGTTTTTT.

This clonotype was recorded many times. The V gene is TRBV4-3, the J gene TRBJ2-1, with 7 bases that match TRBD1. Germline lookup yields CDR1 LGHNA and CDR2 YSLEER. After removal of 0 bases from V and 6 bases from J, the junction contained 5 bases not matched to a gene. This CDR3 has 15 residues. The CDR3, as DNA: TGCGCCAGCAGCCAAGACAGGACAGGTCCCAATGAGCAGTTCTTC. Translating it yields CASSQDRTGPNEQFF.

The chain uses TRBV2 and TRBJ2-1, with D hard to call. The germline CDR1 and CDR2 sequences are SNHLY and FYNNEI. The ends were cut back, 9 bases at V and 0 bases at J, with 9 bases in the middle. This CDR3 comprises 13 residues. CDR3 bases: TGTGCCAGGCCCTCCGGCTCCTACAATGAGCAGTTCTTC. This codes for CARPSGSYNEQFF. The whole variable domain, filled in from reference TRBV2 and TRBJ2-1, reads EPEVTQTPSHQVTQMGQEVILRCVPISNHLYFYWYRQILGQKVEFLVSFYNNEISEKSEIFDDQFSVERPDGSNFTLKIRSTKLEDSAMYFCARPSGSYNEQFFGPGTRLTVL.